Here is one T cell receptor (beta chain) with its context. It has no known antigen specificity. Base qualities are not at hand, and no much larger clone is one base apart. The Qiagen DNeasy Blood and Tissue Kit was used to extract total genomic DNA from purified CD4+ T cells. Using immunoSEQ immunosequencing protocols, the TCRbeta CDR3 region, as defined by IMGT, was amplified and sequenced. From the authors' description of their analysis: The immunoSEQ service preprocessed the raw sequence data to correct PCR and sequencing errors. The sequence data were loaded into the immunoSEQ Analyzer and then analyzed further using VDJtools v1.0.7. The paired Wilcoxon signed-rank test was applied to assess differences between patients and controls. TCRdb mirrors the immuneACCESS table, restricted to in-frame sequences. Some clones are absent from its copies; in checked studies, under half trace to an unresolved V gene, and the reason for the others is unknown. V and J calls plus clone size are reproduced from that table; the DNA served to infer D and trimming. The sample contains 10,000 to 15,000 clones, 85% to 95% of them found a single time. The ten largest account for 1.7% of the sample.

These data are taken from a study of untreated major depressive disorder (dated by TCRdb to the late 2010s). With regard to the full study: A cross-sectional case-control design was used to compare T cell phenotype and TCR repertoire between antidepressant-free major depressive disorder patients and individually matched non-depressed controls.

Every depressed patient was matched in pairs with a non-depressed control on sex, age, current smoking status and body mass index. Every participant was of European descent. Patients had a DSM-IV diagnosis of major depressive disorder with a Hamilton Rating Scale for Depression score of at least 18. No psychiatric medication, including antidepressants, had been taken by patients for at least 8 weeks before enrollment. Depression severity among patients ranged from moderate to severe. Participants were excluded if they had major medical conditions, Axis I/II comorbidities, regular medication or illicit drug use, or weekly alcohol intake above 100 g. From each participant, roughly 30 ml of peripheral blood was collected into EDTA tubes. Using the BD IMag Human CD4 T Lymphocyte Enrichment Set, CD4+ T cells were purified from thawed PBMCs via magnetic negative selection. The CD4+ enrichment method typically yielded around 95% purity as confirmed by flow cytometry. A subgroup of 4 to 6 case-control pairs, selected blind to chemokine receptor expression and flow-cytometric repertoire skewing results, was subjected to TCRbeta sequencing. Every blood sample was taken in the morning at 8:00 a.m., and Ficoll-Hypaque gradient centrifugation was used to isolate PBMCs. PBMCs were cryopreserved by gradual cooling to -80°C and stored in liquid nitrogen until assayed.

Study-wide conclusions, independent of this receptor: Because of the strict matching and exclusion criteria, the study sample was comparatively small, which limits how generalizable the findings are. For the sequencing comparisons, one-tailed planned tests were applied to only three preselected Vbeta families.

Input material: CD4+ T cells from PBMCs. The sequence was collected from a woman aged 25 to 39 with major depressive disorder.

The CDR3 loop reads CAWKQTNVRDRAYGYTF. Here is the DNA: TGTGCCTGGAAACAAACGAATGTTCGGGACAGGGCTTATGGCTACACCTTC. The chain employs TRBV30 and TRBJ1-2; TRBD1 lines up with 9 middle nucleotides. V lost 4 bases and J lost 5 bases, and the count of bases not matched to a germline gene is 17. CDR1 GTSNPN and CDR2 SVGIG were looked up in the germline V gene (reference sequence). The CDR3 spans 17 residues, from the cysteine through the phenylalanine. Only the CDR3 region is kept as DNA, spanning 51 bases read in frame from base 1.